This is a list of T cell receptor beta chains from one sample in a study of T cells in Graves' hyperthyroidism and ophthalmopathy. One entry per CDR3 protein results from TCRdb running MiXCR on the multiplex PCR reads. The sample holds over 350,000 distinct CDR3 sequences, less than 20% seen once. Material for sequencing was blood. These receptors originate from a young man with Graves' ophthalmopathy. Each CDR3 is given with its conserved first and last residue. A D gene is named only where the DNA matches it firmly. Not all rows give a size; the values are once, few, many and, for expanded clones, a class.

d_gene: -; abundance: few; v_gene: TRBV19; j_gene: TRBJ1-5; CDR3aa: CASSVGTLLSNQPQHF; CDR3nt: TGTGCCAGTAGTGTCGGGACACTCCTCAGCAATCAGCCCCAGCATTTT
d_gene: -; abundance: many; v_gene: TRBV6-5; j_gene: TRBJ1-2; CDR3aa: CASSYALFYGYTF; CDR3nt: TGTGCCAGCAGTTACGCGCTCTTCTATGGCTACACCTTC
d_gene: -; abundance: many; v_gene: TRBV15; j_gene: TRBJ2-7; CDR3aa: CATSRVASSYEQYF; CDR3nt: TGTGCCACCAGCAGAGTGGCGAGCTCCTACGAGCAGTACTTC
d_gene: TRBD1; abundance: many; v_gene: TRBV7-9; j_gene: TRBJ2-3; CDR3aa: CASSSWGTGDEDTQYF; CDR3nt: TGTGCCAGCAGCTCCTGGGGGACAGGGGATGAGGATACGCAGTATTTT
d_gene: -; abundance: many; v_gene: TRBV7-9; j_gene: TRBJ2-7; CDR3aa: CASSLSRYPYEQYF; CDR3nt: TGTGCCAGCAGCTTAAGCCGCTACCCCTACGAGCAGTACTTC
d_gene: -; abundance: -; v_gene: TRBV27; j_gene: TRBJ1-2; CDR3aa: CASSPLPTDEYGYTF; CDR3nt: TGTGCCAGCAGTCCCCTTCCGACGGACGAATATGGCTACACCTTC
d_gene: -; abundance: many; v_gene: TRBV28; j_gene: TRBJ2-3; CDR3aa: CASSLPSDTQYF; CDR3nt: TGTGCCAGCAGTTTACCGTCAGATACGCAGTATTTT
d_gene: -; abundance: few; v_gene: TRBV5-1; j_gene: TRBJ2-2; CDR3aa: CASRFEGATTGELFF; CDR3nt: TGCGCCAGCAGATTCGAGGGAGCTACGACCGGGGAGCTGTTTTTT
d_gene: -; abundance: -; v_gene: TRBV12-3/TRBV12-4; j_gene: TRBJ1-3; CDR3aa: CASSSLPLGNTIYF; CDR3nt: TGTGCCAGCAGCTCCCTGCCTCTGGGAAACACCATATATTTT
d_gene: -; abundance: many; v_gene: TRBV20-1; j_gene: TRBJ1-2; CDR3aa: CSARTERLAYGYTF; CDR3nt: TGCAGTGCTAGAACTGAAAGGCTTGCCTATGGCTACACCTTC
d_gene: TRBD2; abundance: -; v_gene: TRBV3-1; j_gene: TRBJ2-1; CDR3aa: CASSHGGAPNEQFF; CDR3nt: TGTGCCAGCAGCCACGGGGGGGCCCCCAATGAGCAGTTCTTC
d_gene: TRBD1; abundance: -; v_gene: TRBV7-9; j_gene: TRBJ1-6; CDR3aa: CASSLWTGGGSPLHF; CDR3nt: TGTGCCAGCAGCTTATGGACAGGGGGGGGATCACCCCTCCACTTT
d_gene: TRBD2; abundance: few; v_gene: TRBV10-2; j_gene: TRBJ2-3; CDR3aa: CASRDLLAGGTDTQYF; CDR3nt: TGCGCCAGCAGAGACCTCCTAGCGGGGGGAACAGATACGCAGTATTTT
d_gene: -; abundance: few; v_gene: TRBV20-1; j_gene: TRBJ2-4; CDR3aa: CSARAGTAKVGAKNIQYF; CDR3nt: TGCAGTGCTAGAGCCGGGACGGCAAAAGTGGGGGCCAAAAACATTCAGTACTTC
d_gene: TRBD1; abundance: few; v_gene: TRBV3-1; j_gene: TRBJ1-2; CDR3aa: CASSQEASGGATNYGYTF; CDR3nt: TGTGCCAGCAGCCAAGAAGCCTCAGGGGGCGCAACTAACTATGGCTACACCTTC
d_gene: TRBD1; abundance: many; v_gene: TRBV11-3; j_gene: TRBJ2-3; CDR3aa: CASSSLPGTEFTDTQYF; CDR3nt: TGTGCCAGCAGCTCCCTCCCCGGGACAGAGTTCACAGATACGCAGTATTTT